The source of this TCR beta chain is a study of blood T cell repertoires in COVID-19. Study summary: Sites in the United States, Italy and Spain provided acute and convalescent COVID-19 samples. PBMCs, B-cell-depleted T cells, or T cells were the source of the cDNA or gDNA that made up the material.

Methods used by the authors: How many nucleated cells were present was estimated from reference gene primer amplification. The protocol was immunoSEQ multiplex PCR, while the TCRdb copy is restricted to in-frame clones and leaves out a portion. The DNA gave D and trimming, while V, J and clone size come from that table. The table has more than 95,000 clones, approximately 82% seen once. Per germline, CDR1 LGHDT and CDR2 YNNKEL (reference sequence). Trimming pared 3 bases from V and 0 bases from J, leaving 14 bases between. This CDR3 is 17 amino acids long. V gene TRBV3-1 (or the pseudogene TRBV3-2) combines with J gene TRBJ1-4; the D is unclear. Sequenced: peripheral blood. The source is a man aged 25 to 40 with acute or convalescent COVID-19. CDR3 in amino acids: CASSHGRPLATNEKLFF. Written as DNA, the CDR3 is TGTGCCAGCAGCCACGGCCGGCCCCTAGCAACTAATGAAAAACTGTTTTTT.